These T cell receptor beta chains were read from a single sample in a study of blood T cell repertoires in COVID-19. Produced via immunoSEQ multiplex PCR; TCRdb's table is partial and in-frame only. The sample lists 150,000 to 200,000 clones, around 80% occurring once. The specimen was peripheral blood. The receptors shown here come from a woman of 80 years or more with acute or convalescent COVID-19. Both conserved end residues are part of each CDR3. A D gene is named only where the DNA matches it firmly. The listing skips clone size in some rows; elsewhere it reads once, few, many or a size class.

>TRBD2|16|-|TRBV7-7|TRBJ2-3
TGTGCCAGCAGCTCCGGGACTAGCGGTGGCACAGATACGCAGTATTTT
CASSSGTSGGTDTQYF
>TRBD1|17|once|TRBV6-6|TRBJ1-2
TGTGCCAGCAGTCCAAGGGGCGCCGGGACAGGGTTAAGTGGCTACACCTTC
CASSPRGAGTGLSGYTF
>-|14|-|TRBV7-9|TRBJ1-2
TGTGCCAGCAGCTTGTTAGGGGGAGTCTATGGCTACACCTTC
CASSLLGGVYGYTF
>-|13|-|TRBV29-1|TRBJ2-1
TGCAGCGTCGGACAGATAGACTACAATGAGCAGTTCTTC
CSVGQIDYNEQFF
>-|13|-|TRBV7-2|TRBJ1-2
TGTGCCAGCAGTTATCAGGGGCTCGGTGGCTACACCTTC
CASSYQGLGGYTF
>TRBD2|16|-|TRBV3-1/TRBV3-2|TRBJ2-3
TGTGCCAGCAGCCAAGATAGGAGGGGACTAAAAGATACGCAGTATTTT
CASSQDRRGLKDTQYF
>-|12|-|TRBV7-6|TRBJ1-1
TGTGCCAGCAGCCCTCGGGCAGGGAGGGCTTTCTTT
CASSPRAGRAFF
>TRBD2|14|-|TRBV6-2/TRBV6-3|TRBJ2-5
TGTGCCAGCAGTCCCCGGGACTACGAAGAGACCCAGTACTTC
CASSPRDYEETQYF
>-|15|-|TRBV6-6|TRBJ1-1
TGTGCCAGCAGTCCCATACAGGGAAGGAGGACTGAAGCTTTCTTT
CASSPIQGRRTEAFF
>TRBD1|14|-|TRBV2|TRBJ1-5
TGTGCCAGCAGTGGGGACAGGGGGAATCAGCCCCAGCATTTT
CASSGDRGNQPQHF
>-|13|-|TRBV5-4|TRBJ1-3
TGTGCCAGCAGCCCCTTGGCAGGAAACACCATATATTTT
CASSPLAGNTIYF
>-|15|-|TRBV5-1|TRBJ2-2
TGCGCCAGCAGCTTGGCGGGGGCGAACACCGGGGAGCTGTTTTTT
CASSLAGANTGELFF
>TRBD1|13|-|TRBV19|TRBJ1-4
TGTGCCAGTAAGGGGACAGGGAGTGAAAAACTGTTTTTT
CASKGTGSEKLFF
>TRBD2|16|-|TRBV6-2/TRBV6-3|TRBJ2-3
TGTGCCAGCAGTTCCCCTCCTAGCGGGAGGCCAGATACGCAGTATTTT
CASSSPPSGRPDTQYF
>-|12|-|TRBV5-6|TRBJ1-1
TGTGCCAGCAGCTTGGAAGCTAGGGGAGCTTTCTTT
CASSLEARGAFF
>TRBD1|18|-|TRBV24-1|TRBJ2-2
TGTGCCACCTCCGGGACAGGGGTTAAGTTAGGACAGACCGGGGAGCTGTTTTTT
CATSGTGVKLGQTGELFF
>TRBD1|16|-|TRBV27|TRBJ2-3
TGTGCCAGCGGGTATATGGGGACAGGGGGCAAAGATACGCAGTATTTT
CASGYMGTGGKDTQYF
>-|15|-|TRBV7-6|TRBJ1-1
TGTGCCAGCAGCTCGTGGCAGGGAATGAACACTGAAGCTTTCTTT
CASSSWQGMNTEAFF
>-|13|-|TRBV30|TRBJ1-1
TGTGCCTGGAGCTCAGGGGCCTACACTGAAGCTTTCTTT
CAWSSGAYTEAFF
>-|13|once|TRBV7-2|TRBJ2-5
TGTGCCAGCAGTCCTAGTGTAAGAGAGACCCAGTACTTC
CASSPSVRETQYF
>-|14|many|TRBV5-1|TRBJ1-2
TGCGCCAGCAGCTTGGAATCCGTAAACTATGGCTACACCTTC
CASSLESVNYGYTF
>-|15|-|TRBV5-5|TRBJ2-1
TGTGCCAGCCGGACCGGGACAAGTTCCTACAATGAGCAGTTCTTC
CASRTGTSSYNEQFF
>TRBD1|16|-|TRBV6-5|TRBJ1-3
TGTGCCAGCAGTTACACCCCAGGGACAGGTGGAAACACCATATATTTT
CASSYTPGTGGNTIYF
>TRBD1|16|-|TRBV7-2|TRBJ1-1
TGTGCCAGCACCCAAAGGAGACAGGGGGCGTACACTGAAGCTTTCTTT
CASTQRRQGAYTEAFF